This T cell receptor (beta chain) derives from a study of Ad26.COV2.S vaccination and SARS-CoV-2 variants. This sample's treatment: 15 to 20 received Ad26.COV2.S at low or high dose, single or two shots; several received placebo; per-sample allocation not given. Collection of samples fell on day 63 after the first vaccine or placebo injection. Donation was by an adult aged 18-55 years who was in Boston. Wuhan-strain SARS-CoV-2 spike was expressed by the Ad26 vector that made up the vaccine. The CDR3 is 14 residues long. V was pared by 10 bases and J by 1 base, with 6 bases of the junction left unmatched. Per germline, CDR1 LGHDT and CDR2 YNNKEL (reference sequence). Findings of the study overall: CD8+ and CD4+ T cells specific for spike reportedly responded with substantial breadth after vaccination. People who got the vaccine or the placebo had similar non-spike TCR breadth.

Points on this clone: Antigen specificity is unknown.

The method was immunoSEQ multiplex PCR; TCRdb's version includes in-frame clones alone and lacks a portion of them. Of about 440,000 clones listed, around 90% were seen once; the top ten hold 4.3%. This specimen consisted of peripheral blood, obtained in a trial of Ad26.COV2.S vaccine versus placebo. The sequence derives from a person aged 18 to 59 who received the Ad26.COV2.S COVID-19 vaccine or a placebo. This rearrangement joins TRBV3-1 (or the pseudogene TRBV3-2) to TRBJ1-1; 10 bases are a match to TRBD1. The CDR3 DNA is TGTGCCACACGGGACAGGGGTGCGAACACTGAAGCTTTCTTT. It is translated as CATRDRGANTEAFF.